The 19 T cell receptor beta chains reported below all come from one sample, sequenced in a study of blood T cell repertoires in COVID-19. Measured with immunoSEQ multiplex PCR; TCRdb has only the in-frame clones, and not every one. Of 300,000 or so clones listed, approximately 84% are singletons. Sequences were obtained from PBMCs or T cells enriched from blood (not recorded which). All receptors derive from a young woman who had recovered from COVID-19.

V gene TRBV19 combines with J gene TRBJ2-2; D possibly corresponds to TRBD1 (6 bases). The CDR3 covers 18 residues. V was cut by 7 bases and J by 6 bases, with 27 bases left in between. Germline CDR1 and CDR2: LNHDA and SQIVND (reference sequence). The CDR3 DNA reads as TGTGCCAGTATTCCAGCCGGGGACACATGGACCTCACCCGGGGAGCTGTTTTTT. Translated: CASIPAGDTWTSPGELFF.

The V gene is TRBV5-6, the J gene TRBJ2-3; tentatively, D is TRBD1 (5 bases). Germline V gene sequence: CDR1 SGHDT, CDR2 YYEEEE. There are 16 residues in the CDR3. V gave up 0 bases and J gave up 0 bases, with 11 bases separating them. The CDR3, as DNA: TGTGCCAGCAGCTTGGCCTTGGACACTAGCACAGATACGCAGTATTTT. It translates to CASSLALDTSTDTQYF.

The chain links TRBV7-9 to TRBJ1-1, with TRBD1 matching 7 bases. Germline values: CDR1 SEHNR, CDR2 FQNEAQ (reference sequence). This CDR3 has 16 residues. Germline trimming cut 4 bases from V and 0 bases from J; bases unmatched to any gene: 8. The CDR3 protein is CASSSRQGLMNTEAFF. The CDR3 bases are TGTGCCAGCAGCTCAAGACAGGGTTTGATGAACACTGAAGCTTTCTTT.

The genes are TRBV6-6 and TRBJ2-3; the match to TRBD2 covers 8 bases. The CDR3 length is 15 residues. Germline V gene sequence: CDR1 MNHNY, CDR2 SVGAGI (reference sequence). The J segment lost 6 bases and the V segment lost 0 bases, leaving 5 bases of the junction unmatched. The DNA for the CDR3 is TGTGCCAGCAGTTACTCCGGGGGGGCTATGGATACGCAGTATTTT. Its translation: CASSYSGGAMDTQYF.

The rearrangement joins TRBV5-4 to TRBJ1-1; D remains unclear. The CDR3 sequence is 13 residues long. From germline, CDR1 is SGHNT and CDR2 YYREEE (reference sequence). V was shortened by 1 base and J by 7 bases, with 11 bases between the two germline ends. The CDR3 DNA follows: TGTGCCAGCAGCTTGTTAGTTGCGGGTGAAGCTTTCTTT. Encoded protein: CASSLLVAGEAFF.

This sequence joins TRBV30 and TRBJ1-3; 8 bases fit TRBD1. Germline-derived CDR1 and CDR2 are GTSNPN and SVGIG (reference sequence). There are 15 residues in the CDR3. With 3 bases clipped from V and 4 bases from J, the junction kept 8 bases outside the gene matches. The CDR3 region has the DNA TGTGCCTGGAGAGAGGCAGGGGGCTTGGGAAACACCATATATTTT. It codes for CAWREAGGLGNTIYF.

The CDR3 reads CASSLPSDRGRETQYF. CDR3 DNA: TGTGCCAGCAGCTTGCCCTCGGACAGGGGCAGGGAGACCCAGTACTTC. The chain uses TRBV5-4 and TRBJ2-5, with 9 bases matching TRBD1. The trim removed 1 base at V and 5 bases at J, leaving 9 bases unmatched. CDR1 and CDR2 (germline): SGHNT, YYREEE (reference sequence). The CDR3 consists of 16 residues.

The genes are TRBV9 and TRBJ2-1, with TRBD2 matching 7 bases. The germline V gene has CDR1 SGDLS and CDR2 YYNGEE. The trim removed 0 bases at V and 1 base at J, leaving 7 bases unmatched. The CDR3 extends over 17 amino acids. The CDR3 spells CASSVAAGVTSYNEQFF. CDR3 nucleotide sequence: TGTGCCAGCAGCGTAGCTGCGGGAGTAACATCCTACAATGAGCAGTTCTTC.

The chain is built from TRBV10-3 and TRBJ2-7; D is ambiguous. Trimming cost V 2 bases and J 0 bases, with 8 bases left between them. This CDR3 region has 14 residues. Germline V CDR1 and CDR2: ENHRY, SYGVKD. In nucleotides, the CDR3 is TGTGCCATCAGTGAGACAGATTTCTCCTACGAGCAGTACTTC. Translated, it gives CAISETDFSYEQYF.

The chain carries TRBV3-1 (or the pseudogene TRBV3-2) and TRBJ2-7, with TRBD2 matching over 8 bases. The CDR3 extends over 14 amino acids. The V segment lost 2 bases and the J segment 6 bases; nucleotides outside the gene matches: 6. Germline-derived CDR1 and CDR2 are LGHDT and YNNKEL (reference sequence). CDR3 amino acids: CASSQMESGSEQYF. DNA for the CDR3: TGTGCCAGCAGCCAAATGGAGAGCGGGAGCGAGCAGTACTTC.

This clone was seen just once. The chain uses TRBV5-1 and TRBJ2-5; maybe TRBD2 (6 bases). Germline CDR1 SGHRS, CDR2 YFSETQ. V lost 3 bases and J 7 bases, leaving 19 bases between the germline ends. CDR3 length: 15 residues. CDR3 protein: CASSSTGTWEATQYF. The DNA of the CDR3 is TGCGCCAGCAGCTCTACTGGGACCTGGGAGGCGACCCAGTACTTC. Filled out from reference TRBV5-1 and TRBJ2-5, the complete variable domain reads KAGVTQTPRYLIKTRGQQVTLSCSPISGHRSVSWYQQTPGQGLQFLFEYFSETQRNKGNFPGRFSGRQFSNSRSEMNVSTLELGDSALYLCASSSTGTWEATQYFGPGTRLLVL.

V is TRBV7-9 and J is TRBJ1-1, with D unclear. CDR1 and CDR2 (germline): SEHNR, FQNEAQ (reference sequence). Trimming left V 1 base short and J 7 bases short, with 7 bases between. This CDR3 contains 12 residues. CDR3 sequence: CASSLGEIEAFF. The CDR3 region has the DNA TGTGCCAGCAGCTTAGGAGAGATTGAAGCTTTCTTT.

V and J are TRBV30 and TRBJ2-7; 12 bases are a match to TRBD2. Germline V gene lookup returns CDR1 GTSNPN and CDR2 SVGIG (reference sequence). J lost 6 bases, V lost 1 base, and 1 base had no gene match. This CDR3 is 13 amino acids long. The CDR3 loop reads CAWSAGLAGEQYF. The CDR3, as DNA: TGTGCCTGGAGTGCGGGACTAGCGGGCGAGCAGTACTTC.

V gene TRBV4-1 combines with J gene TRBJ1-2; no firm D call. Trimming removed 0 bases from V and 3 bases from J, with 8 bases in between. Germline CDR1 and CDR2: MGHRA and YSYEKL. This CDR3 has 14 residues. The CDR3 nucleotides read TGCGCCAGCAGCCAAGAAAGCGGGTACTATGGCTACACCTTC. Encoded protein: CASSQESGYYGYTF.

In this sample, this clone turned up once. The rearrangement joins TRBV28 to TRBJ1-4, with TRBD1 as a possible D gene (5 bases). V was clipped by 5 bases and J by 4 bases, with 11 bases between them. Germline CDR1 is MDHEN and CDR2 is SYDVKM. This CDR3 spans 14 amino acids. CDR3 protein: CASSPYGGNEKLFF. As DNA, the CDR3 is TGTGCCAGCAGTCCCTACGGGGGTAATGAAAAACTGTTTTTT. Supplemented by reference TRBV28 and TRBJ1-4, the full variable domain reads DVKVTQSSRYLVKRTGEKVFLECVQDMDHENMFWYRQDPGLGLRLIYFSYDVKMKEKGDIPEGYSVSREKKERFSLILESASTNQTSMYLCASSPYGGNEKLFFGSGTQLSVL.

Concerning this clone itself: The same CDR3 can be traced to other DNA sequences in this sample. This sequence joins TRBV30 and TRBJ1-3; maybe TRBD1 (5 bases). Germline assignment: CDR1 GTSNPN and CDR2 SVGIG (reference sequence). V was shortened by 0 bases and J by 4 bases, with 13 bases between the two germline ends. This CDR3 contains 15 residues. The DNA for the CDR3 is TGTGCCTGGAGTGTACAAGCAGGGCGCGGAAACACCATATATTTT. Translating gives CAWSVQAGRGNTIYF.

For the CDR3, the DNA is TGTGCCAGCTCGCTGGACAGGGACTATGGCTACACCTTC. It is translated as CASSLDRDYGYTF. This sequence joins TRBV18 and TRBJ1-2; 8 bases line up with TRBD1. With V trimmed by 6 bases and J by 3 bases, 3 bases remained unmatched. This CDR3 spans 13 amino acids. Looked up from germline, CDR1 is KGHSH and CDR2 is LQKENI.

The J gene is TRBJ1-3, the V gene TRBV28; 8 bases are a match to TRBD1. Germline CDR1 and CDR2: MDHEN and SYDVKM. The CDR3 extends over 15 amino acids. V lost 2 bases, J lost 4 bases, and 4 bases stayed unmatched. The CDR3 DNA sequence: TGTGCCAGCAGTTTAACAGGGGGGCTAGGAAACACCATATATTTT. The encoded protein is CASSLTGGLGNTIYF.

The chain recombines TRBV19 with TRBJ2-3; 7 nucleotides match TRBD1. V shed 5 bases, J shed 2 bases, and the junction held 4 bases outside the gene matches. The CDR3 runs to 14 residues. Germline assignment: CDR1 LNHDA and CDR2 SQIVND (reference sequence). The CDR3 bases are TGTGCCAGTAGTGCCGGGACAGACACAGATACGCAGTATTTT. Translated, it gives CASSAGTDTDTQYF.